The following is a TCR beta chain sequence with its context. Its target is unknown. The data stem from a study of cytomegalovirus exposure and HLA in healthy donors. This PCR relied on a set of 60 Vbeta primers and 13 Jbeta primers. Produced via immunoSEQ multiplex PCR; TCRdb's table is partial and in-frame only. The sample has some 130,000 clones. Study-level findings and limits: A later look showed TCR association rates differing by HLA locus, highest for DRB1 and lowest for HLA-C.

Trimming took 2 bases from V and 6 from J; bases not matched to a gene: 4. The CDR3 runs 13 residues. Germline CDR1 and CDR2: SGHRS and YFSETQ. The sequenced sample was PBMCs. The TCR sequence derives from a woman aged 55-70 years in good health and CMV-seronegative. The genes are TRBV5-1 and TRBJ2-7; 8 bases map to TRBD2. CDR3 amino acids: CASSFGLAGEQYF. CDR3 nucleotide sequence: TGCGCCAGCAGCTTCGGACTAGCAGGCGAGCAGTACTTC. The full variable domain, in which reference TRBV5-1 and TRBJ2-7 provide the parts outside the CDR3, is KAGVTQTPRYLIKTRGQQVTLSCSPISGHRSVSWYQQTPGQGLQFLFEYFSETQRNKGNFPGRFSGRQFSNSRSEMNVSTLELGDSALYLCASSFGLAGEQYFGPGTRLTVT.